The T cell receptor beta chain under discussion was sequenced for a study of CD4 T cells in relation to SARS-CoV-2 and coronaviruses. Overall study: The negative reference was HIV-1 Nef peptide pool or peptide-free culture. Regarding the study as a whole: No donor gave both pre-pandemic and post-infection samples.

Per the germline V gene, CDR1 is SGHTA and CDR2 is FQGTGA. V gave up 0 bases and J gave up 5 bases; unmatched junction bases: 6. This CDR3 has 15 amino acids. Unexposed donor CD4+ T cells date from 2011-2018, before the COVID-19 pandemic. CD4+ T cells were isolated from the cells after more than nine days of culture. Worth noting for this clone: What it binds is unknown.

Repertoires were generated with immunoSEQ multiplex PCR, while TCRdb's copy carries only in-frame clones and drops some. The table includes some 30,000 clones, roughly four fifths detected once. This chain uses TRBV7-3 with TRBJ2-5; 7 nucleotides match TRBD2. Input material: CD4+ T cells from PBMCs, cultured in vitro. The sequence came from a human donor in good health. In nucleotides, the CDR3 is TGTGCCAGCAGCTTAACCGGGAGGACTCAGGAGACCCAGTACTTC. It translates to CASSLTGRTQETQYF.